This T cell receptor beta chain was obtained from a study of graft-versus-host responses after intestinal transplantation. Study in general: Anti-thymocyte globulin served as induction for all recipients, who then took tacrolimus and steroids for three to four years.

TCRdb keeps only in-frame clones here, not all; method: immunoSEQ multiplex PCR. The sample lists some 64,000 clones; roughly nine tenths were seen once. As regards this clone: The antigen is unknown.

The clonotype comes from a human donor who was the organ donor for an intestinal transplant. Sequenced here: unstimulated CD8+ T cells sorted from spleen or lymph node cells, sampled before transplant.

CDR3 sequence reads: CASSYVSGTGELFF. In DNA, the CDR3 is TGTGCCAGCAGTTATGTGTCGGGCACCGGGGAGCTGTTTTTT. V and J are TRBV6-5 and TRBJ2-2; no definite D call. This CDR3 contains 14 residues. V shed 3 bases and J shed 4 bases, with 9 bases lying between them. Germline lookup yields CDR1 MNHEY and CDR2 SVGAGI.